The 13 T cell receptor beta chains listed next were all sequenced from one sample in a study of blood T cell repertoires in COVID-19. Generated by immunoSEQ multiplex PCR, the TCRdb table keeps only in-frame clones and is missing some. The sample comprises about 34,000 clones, 85% of which are singletons, and roughly 15% rests with the top ten. Material: peripheral blood. These TCRs come from a human donor with acute or convalescent COVID-19. The donor label of this sample is uncertain.

This sequence joins TRBV4-1 and TRBJ1-1; TRBD1 agrees at 7 bases. V was pared by 0 bases and J by 12 bases, with 10 bases of the junction left unmatched. CDR1 and CDR2 from the germline V gene are MGHRA and YSYEKL. This CDR3 has 14 amino acids. CDR3 in DNA: TGCGCCAGCAGCCAAGAAAATCGAGACAGGGAAACTTTCTTT. It codes for CASSQENRDRETFF.

Only a few counts were recorded for this clone. The genes are TRBV6-5 and TRBJ1-5, with TRBD1 matching over 9 bases. Germline V gene lookup returns CDR1 MNHEY and CDR2 SVGAGI. V gave up 5 bases and J gave up 2 bases; unmatched junction bases: 4. The CDR3 extends over 15 amino acids. CDR3 loop: CASSRTGVGNQPQHF. In nucleotides, the CDR3 is TGTGCCAGCAGTCGGACAGGGGTAGGCAATCAGCCCCAGCATTTT.

This clone was seen a few times. This chain links TRBV30 with TRBJ1-3, with 7 bases that match TRBD1. Germline V gene sequence: CDR1 GTSNPN, CDR2 SVGIG (reference sequence). The CDR3 loop spans 14 amino acids. With 5 bases clipped from V and 2 bases from J, the junction kept 6 bases outside the gene matches. The CDR3 protein is CAWEPDRAGNTIYF. The CDR3, as DNA: TGTGCCTGGGAGCCTGACAGGGCTGGAAACACCATATATTTT.

The chain joins TRBV6-5 to TRBJ2-7; possible D gene TRBD2, 6 bases. The CDR3 has 15 amino acids. The germline V gene encodes CDR1 MNHEY and CDR2 SVGAGI. V gave up 2 bases and J gave up 5 bases, with 16 bases separating them. The CDR3 nucleotides read TGTGCCAGCAGTTACCTTTTCGGGAGCAGCGACGAGCAGTACTTC. It is translated as CASSYLFGSSDEQYF.

This clone has a single count. The chain joins TRBV6-4 to TRBJ1-1; a weak D match, TRBD1 (6 bases). This CDR3 is built from 13 residues. In germline, CDR1 is MRHNA, CDR2 SNTAGT. The V end lost 8 bases, the J end lost 1 base, and 11 bases lay between the germline ends. CDR3 in amino acids: CASREQGNTEAFF. The CDR3 nucleotides are TGTGCCAGCCGGGAACAGGGGAACACTGAAGCTTTCTTT.

This sequence joins TRBV7-9 and TRBJ2-5, with D possibly TRBD2 on 7 matching bases. The CDR3 has 17 residues. The germline CDR1 and CDR2 sequences are SEHNR and FQNEAQ (reference sequence). V lost 3 bases, J lost 5 bases, and 22 bases lay in between. The CDR3, as DNA: TGTGCCAGCAGCTTCCGACGGGGGGCCCGTTGGGGTGAGACCCAGTACTTC. It encodes CASSFRRGARWGETQYF.

The V call is TRBV29-1, the J call TRBJ1-2; D is perhaps TRBD1 (5 bases). The germline V gene has CDR1 SQVTM and CDR2 ANQGSEA. The CDR3 spans 11 residues. With 4 bases removed from V and 6 bases from J, the gap between germline ends came to 9 bases. The CDR3 nucleotides read TGCAGCGTTGGGTGGGGGGATGGCTACACCTTC. Translating it yields CSVGWGDGYTF.

This clone was seen more than once but under ten times. The rearrangement links TRBV4-3 to TRBJ1-2; no definite D call. Trimming cost V 0 bases and J 3 bases, with 11 bases left between them. Per germline, CDR1 LGHNA and CDR2 YSLEER. The CDR3 sequence is 15 residues long. The CDR3 DNA sequence: TGCGCCAGCAGCCAAGATCGGAGGGTCGACTATGGCTACACCTTC. Encoded protein: CASSQDRRVDYGYTF.

V gene TRBV2 combines with J gene TRBJ2-3, with unresolved D. The V and J ends lost 3 bases and 2 bases respectively, with 9 bases between them. CDR3 size: 14 residues. Germline V gene sequence: CDR1 SNHLY, CDR2 FYNNEI. CDR3 sequence reads: CASSDKRFTDTQYF. The CDR3 nucleotides read TGTGCCAGCAGTGATAAGAGATTCACAGATACGCAGTATTTT.

For the CDR3, the DNA is TGTGCCAGCGGAAGGATAGCGGAGACCTACGAGCAGTACTTC. Residues: CASGRIAETYEQYF. V gene TRBV11-2 combines with J gene TRBJ2-7, with D maybe TRBD2 (6 bases). The CDR3 is 14 residues long. Looked up from germline, CDR1 is SGHAT and CDR2 is FQNNGV. V was cut by 8 bases and J by 2 bases, with 16 bases left in between.

The CDR3: CASSSVGGGSYEQYF. The CDR3 nucleotides read TGTGCCAGCAGCTCCGTGGGGGGGGGCTCCTACGAGCAGTACTTC. The gene calls are TRBV7-2 and TRBJ2-7; 7 nucleotides match TRBD2. V trimming: 4 bases; J trimming: 0 bases; junction bases outside the gene matches: 6. Germline-derived CDR1 and CDR2 are SGHTA and FQGNSA. This CDR3 is built from 15 residues. Full variable domain (remainder filled in from reference TRBV7-2 and TRBJ2-7): GAGVSQSPSNKVTEKGKDVELRCDPISGHTALYWYRQSLGQGLEFLIYFQGNSAPDKSGLPSDRFSAERTGGSVSTLTIQRTQQEDSAVYLCASSSVGGGSYEQYFGPGTRLTVT.

This chain joins TRBV18 and TRBJ1-2; D might be TRBD1 (5 bases). Looked up from germline, CDR1 is KGHSH and CDR2 is LQKENI. Between the trimmed V and J ends, which lost 8 bases and 2 bases, there was a span of 12 bases. The CDR3 has 13 residues. The CDR3: CASAAGENYGYTF. CDR3 in DNA: TGTGCCAGCGCTGCGGGGGAGAACTATGGCTACACCTTC.

The chain joins TRBV7-2 to TRBJ1-4; D is possibly TRBD1 (5 bases). Deletions cut 3 bases from V and 6 bases from J, with 11 bases between. The CDR3 runs to 14 residues. Germline V gene data show CDR1 as SGHTA and CDR2 as FQGNSA. The CDR3 nucleotides read TGTGCCAGCAGCTTCGCGGGGGTCGATGAAAAACTGTTTTTT. Translation gives CASSFAGVDEKLFF.